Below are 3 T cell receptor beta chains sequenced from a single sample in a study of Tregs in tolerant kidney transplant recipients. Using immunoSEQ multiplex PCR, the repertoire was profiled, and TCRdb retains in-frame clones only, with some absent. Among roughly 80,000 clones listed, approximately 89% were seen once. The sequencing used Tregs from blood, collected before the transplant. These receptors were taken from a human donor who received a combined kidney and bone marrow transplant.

As DNA, the CDR3 is TGTGCCAGCGGCTACCGGTGGACAGGGGAGGTGAAATACTACGAGCAGTACTTC. It codes for CASGYRWTGEVKYYEQYF. V usage is TRBV5-6 and J usage is TRBJ2-7; TRBD1 matches 9 bases. The ends lost 7 bases at V and 3 bases at J; junction bases unmatched: 20. The germline CDR1 and CDR2 sequences are SGHDT and YYEEEE. The CDR3 spans 18 residues.

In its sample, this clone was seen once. CDR3 nucleotides: TGTGCCAGCAGTTCGGGACAGGGGGTGAATGAGCAGTTCTTC. The encoded protein is CASSSGQGVNEQFF. The V call is TRBV11-2, the J call TRBJ2-1, with 11 bases fitting TRBD1. CDR1 is SGHAT and CDR2 is FQNNGV in the germline V gene. V was clipped by 6 bases and J by 7 bases; unmatched bases: 5. The CDR3 extends over 14 amino acids.

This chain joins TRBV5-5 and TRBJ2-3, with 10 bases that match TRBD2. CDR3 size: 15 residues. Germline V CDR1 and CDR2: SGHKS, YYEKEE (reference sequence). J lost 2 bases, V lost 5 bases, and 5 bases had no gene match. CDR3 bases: TGTGCCAGCAGTCGCGGACTAGCGGACACAGATACGCAGTATTTT. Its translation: CASSRGLADTDTQYF.